The clone carrying this TCR beta chain was seen only once. The data were obtained in a study of blood T cell repertoires in COVID-19. Study summary: Both acute and convalescent COVID-19 samples were obtained from the United States, Italy and Spain. The cDNA or gDNA used as material had been derived from T cells, B-cell-depleted T cells, or PBMCs.

The germline V and J ends were trimmed by 1 base and 6 bases, with 11 bases remaining between them. CDR1 SGHRS and CDR2 YFSETQ come from the germline V gene. The CDR3 spans 13 residues. In the original processing: Nucleated cell counts were estimated from reference gene primer amplification. Libraries were prepared by immunoSEQ multiplex PCR; TCRdb keeps only in-frame clonotypes and omits some of them. V and J calls plus clone size are reproduced from that table; the DNA served to infer D and trimming. The table lists more than 150,000 clones, more than 80% of them singletons, with more than 10% in the top ten.

Sequenced: peripheral blood. The J gene is TRBJ2-7, the V gene TRBV5-1; D call uncertain. The clonotype was recovered from a woman of 80 years or more with COVID-19, enrolled during active disease. DNA of the CDR3: TGCGCCAGCAGCTTGCTGAGCGCGAGCGAGCAGTACTTC. It is translated as CASSLLSASEQYF.